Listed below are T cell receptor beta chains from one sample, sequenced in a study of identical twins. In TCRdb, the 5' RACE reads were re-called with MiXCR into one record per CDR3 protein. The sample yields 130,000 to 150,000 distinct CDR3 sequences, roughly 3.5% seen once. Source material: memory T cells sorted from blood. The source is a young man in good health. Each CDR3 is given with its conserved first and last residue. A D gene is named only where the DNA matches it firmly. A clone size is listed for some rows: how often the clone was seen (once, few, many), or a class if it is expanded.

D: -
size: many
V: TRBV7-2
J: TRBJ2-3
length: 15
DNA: TGTGCCAGCAGCCGGATCCCTTTGGACACAGATACGCAGTATTTT
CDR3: CASSRIPLDTDTQYF

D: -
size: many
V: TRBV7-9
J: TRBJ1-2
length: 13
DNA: TGTGCCAGCAGCTTACAGGGCATGGAAGGCTACACCTTC
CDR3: CASSLQGMEGYTF

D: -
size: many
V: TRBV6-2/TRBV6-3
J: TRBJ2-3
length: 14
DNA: TGTGCCAGCACCGGGAGACCTAGCACAGATACGCAGTATTTT
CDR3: CASTGRPSTDTQYF

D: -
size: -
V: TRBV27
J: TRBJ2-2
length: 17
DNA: TGTGCCAGCAGTTTTACCGGGACTGAAATAAACACCGGGGAGCTGTTTTTT
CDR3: CASSFTGTEINTGELFF

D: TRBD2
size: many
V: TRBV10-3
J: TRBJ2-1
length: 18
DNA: TGTGCCATCAGTAGGACTAGCGGGAGGGGAGGGGCTTCTAATGAGCAGTTCTTC
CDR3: CAISRTSGRGGASNEQFF

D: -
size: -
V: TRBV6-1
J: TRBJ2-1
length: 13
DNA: TGTGCCAGCAGGCAGGGGCTAACTTCTGAGCAGTTCTTC
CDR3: CASRQGLTSEQFF

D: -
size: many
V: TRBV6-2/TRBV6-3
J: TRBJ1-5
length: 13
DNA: TGTGCCAGCAGTCGGGACGGGTATCAGCCCCAGCATTTT
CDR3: CASSRDGYQPQHF

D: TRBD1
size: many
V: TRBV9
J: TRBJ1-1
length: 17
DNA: TGTGCCAGCAGCGTAGACCCACAGGGGGCAGTTAGCACTGAAGCTTTCTTT
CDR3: CASSVDPQGAVSTEAFF

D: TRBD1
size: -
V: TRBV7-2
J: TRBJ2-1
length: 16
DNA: TGTGCCAGCAGCCCTACTGGGACAGGGTCGGTAAATGAGCAGTTCTTC
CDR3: CASSPTGTGSVNEQFF

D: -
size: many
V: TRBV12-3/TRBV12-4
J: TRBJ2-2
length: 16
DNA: TGTGCCAGCAGTTTACGTGGGGGTTCGAACACCGGGGAGCTGTTTTTT
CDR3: CASSLRGGSNTGELFF

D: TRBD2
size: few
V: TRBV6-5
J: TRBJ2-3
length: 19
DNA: TGTGCCAGCAGTTACTCGATGGTATGGCGGGAGAGAGGGAAAAATACGCAGTATTTT
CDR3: CASSYSMVWRERGKNTQYF

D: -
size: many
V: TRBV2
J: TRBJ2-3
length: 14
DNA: TGTGCCAGCAGTGTTGGTCGACCCACAGATACGCAGTATTTT
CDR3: CASSVGRPTDTQYF

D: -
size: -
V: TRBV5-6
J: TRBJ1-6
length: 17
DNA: TGTGCCAGCAGCCATGGGGACCGGAGGGTTCCTAATTCACCCCTCCACTTT
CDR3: CASSHGDRRVPNSPLHF

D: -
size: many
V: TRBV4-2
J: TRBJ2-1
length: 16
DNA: TGTGCCAGCAGCCAAAGCGGCGGGGGCCCCTACAATGAGCAGTTCTTC
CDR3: CASSQSGGGPYNEQFF

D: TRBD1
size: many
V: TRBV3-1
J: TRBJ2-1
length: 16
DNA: TGTGCCAGCAGCCAGGTAACCGGGACAGGGATTCGGGAGCAGTTCTTC
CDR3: CASSQVTGTGIREQFF

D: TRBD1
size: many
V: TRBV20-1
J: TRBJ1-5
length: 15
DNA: TGCAGTGCTAGAGATCCAGTAGGACAGGGCCAGCCCCAGCATTTT
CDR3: CSARDPVGQGQPQHF

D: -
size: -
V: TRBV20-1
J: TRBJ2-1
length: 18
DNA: TGCAGTGCTAGGGGCCTAGAAGTTGGAGGGCCGTTGATCAATGAGCAGTTCTTC
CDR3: CSARGLEVGGPLINEQFF

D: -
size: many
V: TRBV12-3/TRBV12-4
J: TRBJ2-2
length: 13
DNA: TGTGCCAGCAGTATACTAGGGGGCGGGGAGCTGTTTTTT
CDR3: CASSILGGGELFF

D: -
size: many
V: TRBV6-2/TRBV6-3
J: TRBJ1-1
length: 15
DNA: TGTGCCAGCAGTTACTCGAGGCAGGGTATGGCTGAAGCTTTCTTT
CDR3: CASSYSRQGMAEAFF

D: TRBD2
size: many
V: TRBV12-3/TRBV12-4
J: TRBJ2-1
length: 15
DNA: TGTGCCAGCACAACATGGGGGGGGAAAGACAATGAGCAGTTCTTC
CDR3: CASTTWGGKDNEQFF

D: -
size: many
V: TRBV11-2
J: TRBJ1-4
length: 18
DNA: TGTGCCAGCAGCCCGTCTCCATTCCGTAGGAGGACTAATGAAAAACTGTTTTTT
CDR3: CASSPSPFRRRTNEKLFF

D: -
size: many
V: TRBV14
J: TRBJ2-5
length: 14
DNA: TGTGCCAGCAGCCAAGAGCGATACTGGGGGACCCAGTACTTC
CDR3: CASSQERYWGTQYF

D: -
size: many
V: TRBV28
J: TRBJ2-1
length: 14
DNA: TGTGCCAGCAGCCCTCTCGAACAGGGATATGAGCAGTTCTTC
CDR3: CASSPLEQGYEQFF

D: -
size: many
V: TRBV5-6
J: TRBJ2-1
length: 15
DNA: TGTGCCAGCAGTTCTAGGGGCAGGGGGGGCAATGAGCAGTTCTTC
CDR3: CASSSRGRGGNEQFF

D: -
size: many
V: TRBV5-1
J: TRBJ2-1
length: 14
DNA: TGCGCCAGCAGCTTTGACACGTCCTACAATGAGCAGTTCTTC
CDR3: CASSFDTSYNEQFF

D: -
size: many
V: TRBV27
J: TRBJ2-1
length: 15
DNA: TGTGCCAGCAGTTCCGGCGGGTCTCCCTACAATGAGCAGTTCTTC
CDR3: CASSSGGSPYNEQFF

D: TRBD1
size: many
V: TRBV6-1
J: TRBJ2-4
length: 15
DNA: TGTGCCAGCAGTGATGACCAGGGGGCTCATAACATTCAGTACTTC
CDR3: CASSDDQGAHNIQYF

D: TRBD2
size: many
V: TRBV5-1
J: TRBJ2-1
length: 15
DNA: TGCGCCAGCAGCTTGGTATTTGGGGCTAGCGGAGAGCAGTTCTTC
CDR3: CASSLVFGASGEQFF

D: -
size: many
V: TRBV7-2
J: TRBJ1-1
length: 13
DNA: TGTGCCAGCAGCGGGGACCCGAACACTGAAGCTTTCTTT
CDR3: CASSGDPNTEAFF

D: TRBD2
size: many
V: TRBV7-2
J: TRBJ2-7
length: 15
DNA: TGTGCCAGCAGCTCTACCGGGAGACTAGCGAACGAGCAGTACTTC
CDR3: CASSSTGRLANEQYF

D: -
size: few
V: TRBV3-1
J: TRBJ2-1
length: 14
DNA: TGTGCCAGCAGCCAAGTTGGGCCTGGCAATGAGCAGTTCTTC
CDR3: CASSQVGPGNEQFF

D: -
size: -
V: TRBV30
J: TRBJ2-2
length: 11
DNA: TGTGCCTGGAGTGTAGCCGGGGAGCTGTTTTTT
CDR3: CAWSVAGELFF

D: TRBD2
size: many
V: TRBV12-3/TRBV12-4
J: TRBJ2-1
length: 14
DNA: TGTGCCAGCAGTTCCCTAGCGGGAGGGCTTGAGCAGTTCTTC
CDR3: CASSSLAGGLEQFF

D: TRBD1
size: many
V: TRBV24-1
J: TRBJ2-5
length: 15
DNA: TGTGCCACCAGTGAAGCGACGGGACAGGGAGAGACCCAGTACTTC
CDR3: CATSEATGQGETQYF

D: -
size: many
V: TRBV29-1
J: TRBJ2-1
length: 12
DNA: TGCAGCGTAGATAGTAGCGGCAATGAGCAGTTCTTC
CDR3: CSVDSSGNEQFF

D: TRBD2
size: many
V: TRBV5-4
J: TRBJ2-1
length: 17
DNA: TGTGCCAGCAGCGGCCAGTCTAGCGGGAGGGCCTTCAATGAGCAGTTCTTC
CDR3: CASSGQSSGRAFNEQFF

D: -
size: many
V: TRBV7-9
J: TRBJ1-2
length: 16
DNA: TGTGCCAGCAGCTTAGTTAGGGCAGGCCATTTACCGGGCTACACCTTC
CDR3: CASSLVRAGHLPGYTF

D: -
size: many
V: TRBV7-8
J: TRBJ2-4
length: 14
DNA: TGTGCCAGCAGTACTAGCCCCCATGCAAACATTCAGTACTTC
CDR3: CASSTSPHANIQYF

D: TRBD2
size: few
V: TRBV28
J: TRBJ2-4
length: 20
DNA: TGTGCCAGCAGTTTAGGGTTTCTAGCGGGAGGATCCTTAGCCAAAAACATTCAGTACTTC
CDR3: CASSLGFLAGGSLAKNIQYF

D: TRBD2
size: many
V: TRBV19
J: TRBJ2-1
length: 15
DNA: TGTGCCAGTAGCTATTCCGGGACTAGACTGAATGAGCAGTTCTTC
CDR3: CASSYSGTRLNEQFF

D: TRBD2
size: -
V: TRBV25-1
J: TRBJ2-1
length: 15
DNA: TGTGCCAGCAGCTACGGACTAGCGGGAGGAGTAGAGCAGTTCTTC
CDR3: CASSYGLAGGVEQFF

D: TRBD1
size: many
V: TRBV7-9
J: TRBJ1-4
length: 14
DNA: TGTGCCAGCAGCTTAGGGACAGGGAAGGAGCAACTGTTTTTT
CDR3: CASSLGTGKEQLFF

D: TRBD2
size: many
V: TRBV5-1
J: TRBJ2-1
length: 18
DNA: TGCGCCAGCAGCTTGGCCAGTAGTGCTAGCGGGAGGTTGGATGAGCAGTTCTTC
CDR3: CASSLASSASGRLDEQFF

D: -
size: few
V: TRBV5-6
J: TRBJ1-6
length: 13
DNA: TGTGCCAGCAGGGTAAACTCGGCCGGACCCCTCCACTTT
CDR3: CASRVNSAGPLHF

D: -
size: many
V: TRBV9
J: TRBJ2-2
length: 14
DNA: TGTGCCAGCAGGGTTGGCGGGGACACCGGGGAGCTGTTTTTT
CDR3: CASRVGGDTGELFF

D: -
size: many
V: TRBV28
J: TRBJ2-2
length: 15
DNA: TGTGCCAGCAGTTTAGTGGGCGCGGACACCGGGGAGCTGTTTTTT
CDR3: CASSLVGADTGELFF